These T cell receptor beta chains were read from a single sample in a study of cytomegalovirus exposure and HLA in healthy donors. The method was immunoSEQ multiplex PCR; TCRdb's version includes in-frame clones alone and lacks a portion of them. Of tens of thousands of clones in the sample, approximately 68% were seen once. Sequencing input: PBMCs. Receptors originate from a boy aged 5 to 17 in good health and CMV-seropositive. The CDR3 runs from the conserved cysteine through the conserved F or W. Fields, in order: V gene, J gene, D gene, clone size, CDR3 protein, CDR3 DNA. The D gene is left open where the match is weak. Clone size is not always given. Where it is, it says once, few, many or a class for expanded clones.

TRBV6-5	TRBJ2-1	TRBD2	-	CASSSRLAGGNEQFF	TGTGCCAGCAGTTCTAGACTAGCGGGAGGCAATGAGCAGTTCTTC
TRBV29-1	TRBJ2-1	-	-	CSVGGAYNEQFF	TGCAGCGTAGGGGGGGCTTACAATGAGCAGTTCTTC
TRBV6-5	TRBJ1-5	TRBD1	-	CASSGQGLGPQHF	TGTGCCAGCAGCGGACAGGGCCTAGGGCCCCAGCATTTT
TRBV28	TRBJ1-2	-	-	CASSLAGAWYGYTF	TGTGCCAGCAGTTTAGCGGGGGCGTGGTATGGCTACACCTTC
TRBV14	TRBJ1-1	-	-	CASSRVGGLNTEAFF	TGTGCCAGCAGCCGGGTGGGGGGTTTGAACACTGAAGCTTTCTTT
TRBV19	TRBJ1-5	-	-	CASTLWEGLSKQPQHF	TGTGCCAGCACACTATGGGAGGGTTTGAGTAAGCAGCCCCAGCATTTT
TRBV6-1	TRBJ2-5	TRBD1	-	CASSGIRGSETQYF	TGTGCCAGCAGTGGGATCAGGGGGAGCGAGACCCAGTACTTC
TRBV7-2	TRBJ2-3	-	-	CASRLEGFTDTQYF	TGTGCCAGCAGGTTGGAGGGGTTCACAGATACGCAGTATTTT
TRBV2	TRBJ1-3	-	-	CASSEAGGSSGNTIYF	TGTGCCAGCAGTGAAGCAGGCGGCAGCTCTGGAAACACCATATATTTT
TRBV6-1	TRBJ2-7	TRBD1	-	CASSEAGTGAGRYEQYF	TGTGCCAGCAGTGAAGCGGGGACAGGGGCGGGTAGGTACGAGCAGTACTTC
TRBV7-9	TRBJ1-6	TRBD1	-	CASSPGQGANYNSPLHF	TGTGCCAGCAGCCCGGGACAGGGGGCAAACTATAATTCACCCCTCCACTTT
TRBV5-1	TRBJ1-1	TRBD1	few	CASSSRDRVWNTEAFF	TGCGCCAGCAGCTCCCGGGACAGGGTATGGAACACTGAAGCTTTCTTT
TRBV27	TRBJ2-2	TRBD1	few	CASSADRSITGELFF	TGTGCCAGCAGTGCGGACAGGTCGATCACCGGGGAGCTGTTTTTT
TRBV5-1	TRBJ2-1	TRBD2	-	CASSLGTSGGAYNEQFF	TGCGCCAGCAGCTTGGGGACAAGCGGGGGGGCCTACAATGAGCAGTTCTTC
TRBV29-1	TRBJ2-3	-	-	CSVDNTQYF	TGCAGCGTTGATAATACGCAGTATTTT
TRBV6-1	TRBJ1-1	TRBD1	-	CASSEYRGGEAFF	TGTGCCAGCAGTGAATACAGGGGAGGTGAAGCTTTCTTT
TRBV27	TRBJ2-1	TRBD2	few	CASSLGTSGEYEQFF	TGTGCCAGCAGTTTAGGGACTAGCGGGGAGTATGAGCAGTTCTTC
TRBV6-5	TRBJ2-1	TRBD2	-	CASSPAGGPEEQFF	TGTGCCAGCAGCCCAGCGGGAGGGCCAGAGGAGCAGTTCTTC
TRBV7-9	TRBJ1-2	-	-	CASSLESDYGYTF	TGTGCCAGCAGCTTAGAGAGTGACTATGGCTACACCTTC
TRBV7-9	TRBJ2-2	-	few	CASSLDLGGPNTGELFF	TGTGCCAGCAGCTTAGACCTAGGAGGCCCGAACACCGGGGAGCTGTTTTTT
TRBV30	TRBJ1-4	-	-	CAWTRGVYEKLFF	TGTGCCTGGACGCGCGGTGTCTATGAAAAACTGTTTTTT
TRBV19	TRBJ2-2	TRBD1	-	CASSIRTGQNTGELFF	TGTGCCAGTAGTATCCGGACAGGGCAGAACACCGGGGAGCTGTTTTTT
TRBV19	TRBJ2-2	-	-	CASKLYAYTGELFF	TGTGCCAGTAAACTTTACGCCTACACCGGGGAGCTGTTTTTT
TRBV25-1	TRBJ2-3	-	-	CASSPSPPDTQYF	TGTGCCAGCAGTCCGAGCCCCCCAGATACGCAGTATTTT
TRBV19	TRBJ1-2	TRBD1	-	CASLGQGDYGYTF	TGTGCCAGTTTAGGACAGGGAGACTATGGCTACACCTTC
TRBV29-1	TRBJ2-2	-	few	CSVEHDGGTGELFF	TGCAGCGTTGAACATGACGGGGGCACCGGGGAGCTGTTTTTT
TRBV7-6	TRBJ2-1	TRBD2	-	CASSTGTTKYNEQFF	TGTGCCAGCAGTACCGGGACTACCAAATACAATGAGCAGTTCTTC
TRBV2	TRBJ2-1	TRBD2	once	CASSALLADNEQFF	TGTGCCAGCAGCGCACTGCTAGCGGACAATGAGCAGTTCTTC
TRBV4-1	TRBJ2-3	-	-	CASSRAQGDTQYF	TGCGCCAGCAGCCGGGCCCAGGGCGATACGCAGTATTTT
TRBV5-6	TRBJ1-1	-	-	CASSLNQGGVMNTEAFF	TGTGCCAGCAGCCTGAATCAGGGAGGGGTTATGAACACTGAAGCTTTCTTT
TRBV7-9	TRBJ1-1	TRBD1	few	CASTQGGSANTEAFF	TGTGCCAGCACCCAGGGGGGCTCTGCGAACACTGAAGCTTTCTTT
TRBV30	TRBJ2-1	TRBD1	-	CAWSDRGSNHEQFF	TGTGCCTGGAGCGACAGGGGCTCGAATCATGAGCAGTTCTTC
TRBV6-1	TRBJ1-5	-	-	CASSDRLSNQPQHF	TGTGCCAGCAGTGACAGGCTTAGCAATCAGCCCCAGCATTTT
TRBV7-2	TRBJ1-2	-	few	CASSLAGEGYGYTF	TGTGCCAGCAGCTTAGCAGGGGAGGGTTATGGCTACACCTTC
TRBV23-1	TRBJ1-5	-	-	CAGAGMTQHF	TGCGCCGGTGCGGGGATGACCCAGCATTTT
TRBV4-1	TRBJ1-1	-	few	CASSLLGTGRVTEAFF	TGCGCCAGCAGCCTCCTTGGAACCGGGAGGGTCACTGAAGCTTTCTTT
TRBV28	TRBJ2-1	-	once	CASSFSLRGPSYNEQFF	TGTGCCAGCAGTTTCTCTCTTCGGGGTCCCTCCTACAATGAGCAGTTCTTC
TRBV4-3	TRBJ1-4	-	few	CASSQEGGVREKLFF	TGCGCCAGCAGCCAAGAGGGTGGAGTTAGGGAAAAACTGTTTTTT
TRBV5-4	TRBJ1-2	TRBD1	-	CASTDRGSFDYGYTF	TGTGCCAGCACGGACAGGGGTAGTTTCGACTATGGCTACACCTTC
TRBV23-1	TRBJ1-5	TRBD1	-	CASSQSADRGLNNQPQHF	TGCGCCAGCAGTCAGTCCGCCGACAGGGGACTTAACAATCAGCCCCAGCATTTT
TRBV27	TRBJ1-2	-	few	CASSPLGVNYGYTF	TGTGCCAGCAGTCCGCTGGGAGTTAACTATGGCTACACCTTC
TRBV27	TRBJ2-7	TRBD2	-	CASSLRWPASGTYEQYF	TGTGCCAGCAGTTTAAGGTGGCCGGCTAGCGGAACCTACGAGCAGTACTTC
TRBV6-5	TRBJ1-5	-	-	CASSYSRQSGQPQHF	TGTGCCAGCAGTTACTCGCGACAATCAGGTCAGCCCCAGCATTTT
TRBV18	TRBJ2-7	TRBD1	-	CASSRAGGKAYEQYF	TGTGCCAGCTCACGGGCAGGGGGCAAGGCCTACGAGCAGTACTTC
TRBV5-1	TRBJ2-7	-	-	CASRPSVSSSYEQYF	TGCGCCAGCAGGCCTAGCGTTTCAAGCTCCTACGAGCAGTACTTC
TRBV7-2	TRBJ1-2	-	-	CASSPIGGGLDGYTF	TGTGCCAGCAGCCCGATAGGGGGAGGGTTGGATGGCTACACCTTC
TRBV6-1	TRBJ1-5	-	few	CASSEGSMGLSNQPQHF	TGTGCCAGCAGTGAAGGGTCGATGGGCTTAAGCAATCAGCCCCAGCATTTT
TRBV5-4	TRBJ2-7	-	-	CASSFDGNSYEQYF	TGTGCCAGCAGCTTCGACGGGAACTCCTACGAGCAGTACTTC
TRBV12-5	TRBJ2-1	TRBD1	-	CASGLATGENEQFF	TGTGCTAGTGGTTTGGCGACAGGGGAGAATGAGCAGTTCTTC
TRBV4-2	TRBJ2-3	-	-	CASSQMGLPTQYF	TGTGCCAGCAGCCAAATGGGACTCCCTACGCAGTATTTT
TRBV29-1	TRBJ1-2	-	-	CSVLRAEGYPF	TGCAGCGTCCTAAGGGCTGAGGGCTACCCCTTC
TRBV18	TRBJ1-5	TRBD1	once	CASSTGGLGNQPQHF	TGTGCCAGCTCAACAGGGGGCTTGGGCAATCAGCCCCAGCATTTT
TRBV11-1	TRBJ2-1	TRBD2	-	CASSLAGLAFNEQFF	TGTGCCAGCAGCTTAGCGGGACTAGCTTTCAATGAGCAGTTCTTC